This T cell receptor beta chain was recorded in a study of blood T cells in healthy people across ages. General study findings and limits: Naive CD4+ cell counts and diversity both ran higher in long-lived than in aged donors.

Details on this clonotype: The target antigen is unknown.

Every donor contributed ten milliliters of peripheral blood by blood draw. A second PCR, run for about 7 to 11 cycles, used a sample-barcoded 5' primer plus a J-beta primer mix. TCRdb re-derived calls from the 5' RACE reads in MiXCR, one entry per CDR3 protein. The table records hundreds of thousands of distinct CDR3 sequences, 53% of them present only once. The CDR3 sequence is 14 residues long. Germline V lookup: CDR1 DFQATT, CDR2 SNEGSKA (reference sequence). V gave up 5 bases and J gave up 0 bases, with 12 bases separating them. This chain joins TRBV20-1 and TRBJ2-3, with D hard to call. The sample comprised blood. The TCR was taken from a man older than 75 in good health. CDR3: CSAPHKSSTDTQYF. The CDR3 coding sequence is TGCAGTGCTCCACACAAATCTAGCACAGATACGCAGTATTTT.